The 13 T cell receptor beta chains reported below all come from one sample, sequenced in a study of T cell responses to AZD1222 COVID-19 vaccine. Generated by immunoSEQ multiplex PCR, the TCRdb table keeps only in-frame clones and is missing some. The sample records some 110,000 clones, approximately 90% being singletons. Sequences were derived from peripheral blood, sampled 28 days after the second AZD1222 dose. The origin of the receptors is an adult who received the AZD1222 COVID-19 vaccine.

The rearrangement links TRBV12-3 or TRBV12-4 to TRBJ1-1; D unresolved. The CDR3 contains 13 residues. Trimming stripped 3 bases from V and 5 bases from J, with 10 bases between. CDR3 nucleotides: TGTGCCAGCAGTTTTTTCGGCCCAACTGAAGCTTTCTTT. Translation gives CASSFFGPTEAFF.

The CDR3 spells CASSRQGFTEAFF. The CDR3 DNA reads as TGTGCCAGCAGCCGACAGGGATTCACTGAAGCTTTCTTT. V gene TRBV12-3 or TRBV12-4 combines with J gene TRBJ1-1; 7 bases line up with TRBD1. The V and J ends lost 6 bases and 4 bases, in that order; junction bases with no gene match: 5. CDR3 length: 13 residues.

The V and J genes are TRBV6-1 and TRBJ1-5; D gene unclear. This CDR3 has 14 residues. Per the germline V gene, CDR1 is MNHNS and CDR2 is SASEGT. Trimming took 2 bases from V and 3 from J, leaving 8 bases between them. The CDR3 DNA sequence: TGTGCCAGCAGTGAACGGGCAGACAATCAGCCCCAGCATTTT. It translates to CASSERADNQPQHF.

V is TRBV7-2 and J is TRBJ2-5; TRBD1 might be the D (6 bases). CDR1 SGHTA and CDR2 FQGNSA come from the germline V gene. The CDR3 extends over 13 amino acids. V lost 8 bases to trimming and J lost 7 bases, with 17 bases between them. Here the CDR3 reads CASVPYRDGTQYF. The CDR3, as DNA: TGTGCCAGCGTCCCCTACAGGGACGGGACCCAGTACTTC.

The chain uses TRBV30 and TRBJ1-5, with 7 positions matching TRBD1. V shed 5 bases, J shed 6 bases, and the junction held 10 bases outside the gene matches. CDR1 GTSNPN and CDR2 SVGIG come from the germline V gene (reference sequence). The CDR3 runs to 14 residues. The CDR3 region has the DNA TGTGCCTGGGATTACAGGGGAAGGGGTCAGCCCCAGCATTTT. Translating it yields CAWDYRGRGQPQHF.

This clone was detected once. V is TRBV7-9 and J is TRBJ2-7; TRBD1 aligns across 9 bases. Unmatched junction bases numbered 4, after V lost 1 base and J lost 3 bases. The CDR3 sequence is 15 residues long. Germline V gives CDR1 SEHNR, CDR2 FQNEAQ (reference sequence). The CDR3 here is CASSLGGTGNYEQYF. The CDR3 region has the DNA TGTGCCAGCAGCTTAGGGGGGACAGGGAACTACGAGCAGTACTTC.

The chain has TRBV3-1 (or the pseudogene TRBV3-2) and TRBJ2-1; 7 bases agree with TRBD2. V lost 4 bases, J lost 6 bases, and 12 bases stayed unmatched. The CDR3 has 16 amino acids. Germline V gene data show CDR1 as LGHDT and CDR2 as YNNKEL (reference sequence). The CDR3 coding sequence is TGTGCCAGCAGCCGGGTTTGGGAGGGCCCGGGCAATGAGCAGTTCTTC. It is translated as CASSRVWEGPGNEQFF.

The chain has TRBV4-1 and TRBJ2-5; tentatively, D is TRBD1 (6 bases). V lost 1 base and J 4 bases, leaving 10 bases between the germline ends. CDR1 and CDR2 from the germline V gene are MGHRA and YSYEKL. This CDR3 has 14 amino acids. CDR3 residues: CASSQGPRGETQYF. CDR3 DNA sequence: TGCGCCAGCAGCCAAGGACCCAGGGGAGAGACCCAGTACTTC.

The chain links TRBV16 to TRBJ1-2; D is undetermined. Per the germline V gene, CDR1 is KGHSY and CDR2 is FQNENV. The CDR3 is 13 amino acids. The V and J ends lost 3 bases and 2 bases respectively, with 7 bases between them. CDR3 protein: CASSQVSNYGYTF. In DNA, the CDR3 is TGTGCCAGCAGCCAGGTATCGAACTATGGCTACACCTTC.

The chain combines TRBV16 with TRBJ2-5; TRBD1 matches at 8 bases. Germline CDR1 and CDR2: KGHSY and FQNENV. Trimming at V came to 1 base and at J to 2 bases, leaving 6 bases not matched to a gene. CDR3 size: 16 residues. The CDR3 loop is CASSQLHRGFQETQYF. CDR3 coding DNA: TGTGCCAGCAGCCAATTACACAGGGGGTTTCAAGAGACCCAGTACTTC.

V and J are TRBV7-2 and TRBJ2-5; 10 bases map to TRBD1. The CDR3 has 16 residues. Germline CDR1 SGHTA, CDR2 FQGNSA. V was clipped by 5 bases and J by 4 bases; unmatched bases: 10. The CDR3 region has the DNA TGTGCCAGCAGCCAAAGGGACAGGGGAGGAGGAGAGACCCAGTACTTC. This translates into CASSQRDRGGGETQYF.

This chain links TRBV18 with TRBJ2-3; unclear D gene. Germline V CDR1 and CDR2: KGHSH, LQKENI. The CDR3 is 13 amino acids. V was clipped by 2 bases and J by 2 bases, with 5 bases between them. The CDR3 DNA is TGTGCCAGCTCACCAGACTCCACAGATACGCAGTATTTT. Protein product: CASSPDSTDTQYF.

The rearrangement joins TRBV14 to TRBJ2-4; 8 positions match TRBD1. This CDR3 spans 16 amino acids. V dropped 0 bases and J dropped 9; count of bases not matched to a gene: 10. Germline assignment: CDR1 SGHDN and CDR2 FVKESK. In nucleotides, the CDR3 is TGTGCCAGCAGCCAAGACAGGAGCAGGGGGCTGGGCATTCAGTACTTC. Its protein is CASSQDRSRGLGIQYF.